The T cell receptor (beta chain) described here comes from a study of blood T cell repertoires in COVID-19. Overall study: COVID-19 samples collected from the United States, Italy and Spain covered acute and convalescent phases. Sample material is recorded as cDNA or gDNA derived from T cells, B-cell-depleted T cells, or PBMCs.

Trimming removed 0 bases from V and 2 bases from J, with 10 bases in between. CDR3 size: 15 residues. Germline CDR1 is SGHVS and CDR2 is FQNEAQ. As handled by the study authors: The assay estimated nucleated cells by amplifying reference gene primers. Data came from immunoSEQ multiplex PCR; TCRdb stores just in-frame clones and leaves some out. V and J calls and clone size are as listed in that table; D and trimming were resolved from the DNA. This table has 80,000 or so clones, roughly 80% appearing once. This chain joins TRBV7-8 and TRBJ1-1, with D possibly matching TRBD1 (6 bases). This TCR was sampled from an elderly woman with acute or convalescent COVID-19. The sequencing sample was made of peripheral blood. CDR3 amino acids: CASSLAVDRNTEAFF. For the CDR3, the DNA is TGTGCCAGCAGCTTAGCGGTGGACAGAAACACTGAAGCTTTCTTT.